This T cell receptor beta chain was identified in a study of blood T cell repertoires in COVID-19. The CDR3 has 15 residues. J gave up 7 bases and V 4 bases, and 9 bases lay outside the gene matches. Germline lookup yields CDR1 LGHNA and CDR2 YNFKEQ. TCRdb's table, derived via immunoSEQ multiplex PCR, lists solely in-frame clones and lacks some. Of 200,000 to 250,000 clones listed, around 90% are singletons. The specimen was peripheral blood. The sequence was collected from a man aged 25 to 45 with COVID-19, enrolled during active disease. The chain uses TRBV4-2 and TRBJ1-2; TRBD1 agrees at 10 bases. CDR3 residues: CASSPAGTGESGYTF. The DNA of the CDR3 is TGTGCCAGCAGCCCAGCCGGGACAGGGGAATCTGGCTACACCTTC.